This T cell receptor (beta chain) originates from a study of T cells in narcolepsy. In the study overall: Healthy controls were enrolled alongside patients with narcolepsy type 1 or type 2.

The CDR3 length is 16 residues. Trimming took 3 bases from V and 0 from J, leaving 12 bases between them. Germline lookup yields CDR1 SGHTS and CDR2 YDEGEE. Repertoires were generated with immunoSEQ multiplex PCR, while TCRdb's copy carries only in-frame clones and drops some. The sample contains roughly 15,000 clones, around 86% of which appear only once. Sequencing was performed on memory (CD45RA-) CD4+ T cells from blood. The receptor was derived from a human donor in good health. The V and J genes are TRBV5-8 and TRBJ1-4; TRBD1 is a possible D gene (5 bases). CDR3 region: CASSWGGDATNEKLFF. The CDR3 region has the DNA TGTGCCAGCAGCTGGGGGGGAGACGCAACTAATGAAAAACTGTTTTTT.